This passage covers 13 T cell receptor beta chains from one sample sequenced in a study of glioma-infiltrating T cells after dendritic cell vaccination (dated by TCRdb to between 2015 and 2016). The library was generated by the immunoSEQ multiplex PCR assay. Sourced from immuneACCESS, this table was stored by TCRdb with only in-frame sequences that have V and J called. A share of the clones is absent; for the studies checked, an unresolved V gene accounts for under half, and the remainder has no known explanation. Across this sample there are roughly 98,000 clones, with just over 85% seen only once. Approximately 14% of the sample rests with the top ten. The specimen was blood, collected before dendritic cell vaccination. These TCRs come from a human donor with glioblastoma.

This clone has just one count. V usage is TRBV30 and J usage is TRBJ2-3; tentatively, D is TRBD2 (5 bases). The germline gives CDR1 GTSNPN, CDR2 SVGIG (reference sequence). Trimming pared 0 bases from V and 2 bases from J, leaving 9 bases between. The CDR3 spans 14 residues. CDR3 nucleotides: TGTGCCTGGAGTGTAACCGGGGACACAGATACGCAGTATTTT. This translates into CAWSVTGDTDTQYF.

This clone was recorded once. The chain couples TRBV15 to TRBJ1-2; D uncertain. Germline-derived CDR1 and CDR2 are LNHNV and YYDKDF (reference sequence). V lost 1 base and J lost 4, with 7 bases in between. The length of the CDR3 is 13 residues. The CDR3 protein is CATSRAGSYGYTF. The CDR3 bases are TGTGCCACCAGCAGAGCAGGCTCCTATGGCTACACCTTC.

The V and J genes are TRBV7-6 and TRBJ2-7; 12 positions agree with TRBD1. V lost 4 bases and J lost 7; bases outside the gene matches: 11. The CDR3 consists of 16 residues. Germline assignment: CDR1 SGHVS and CDR2 FNYEAQ. The CDR3 DNA reads TGTGCCAGCAGCTCCCGGGACAGGGGGCGCTTCTGGGAGCAGTACTTC. This encodes CASSSRDRGRFWEQYF.

The chain has TRBV7-4 and TRBJ1-1; D possibly corresponds to TRBD1 (6 bases). The CDR3 is made up of 17 amino acids. Germline V gene lookup returns CDR1 SGHVT and CDR2 SQSDAQ. Trimming took off 1 base at V and 7 bases at J, with 22 bases between the two ends. The CDR3 region has the DNA TGTGCCAGCAGCTTAGAACGCCAGGGGAAGGCGTTTGGTGAAGCTTTCTTT. Its protein product is CASSLERQGKAFGEAFF. Combining the CDR3 with reference TRBV7-4 and TRBJ1-1 gives the whole variable domain GAGVSQSPRYKVAKRGRDVALRCDSISGHVTLYWYRQTLGQGSEVLTYSQSDAQRDKSGRPSGRFSAERPERSVSTLKIQRTEQGDSAVYLCASSLERQGKAFGEAFFGQGTRLTVV.

The gene calls are TRBV6-5 and TRBJ1-1, with a possible D match to TRBD1 (6 bases). V lost 4 bases to trimming and J lost 2 bases, with 14 bases between them. CDR3 length equals 15 residues. CDR1 MNHEY and CDR2 SVGAGI come from the germline V gene. CDR3: CASSSRGGGNTEAFF. CDR3 nucleotides: TGTGCCAGCAGTTCAAGAGGGGGGGGAAACACTGAAGCTTTCTTT.

The V and J genes are TRBV19 and TRBJ1-5; 7 nucleotides line up with TRBD1. J lost 8 bases, V lost 5 bases, and 12 bases had no gene match. Germline V gene sequence: CDR1 LNHDA, CDR2 SQIVND (reference sequence). The CDR3 loop spans 15 amino acids. CDR3 sequence reads: CASSPQGQVTEPQHF. The CDR3 nucleotides read TGTGCCAGTAGTCCACAAGGACAGGTTACGGAGCCCCAGCATTTT.

The V call is TRBV5-6, the J call TRBJ2-7, with D perhaps matching TRBD2 (5 bases). Per germline, CDR1 SGHDT and CDR2 YYEEEE. V was cut by 4 bases and J by 0 bases, with 17 bases left in between. The CDR3 runs to 16 residues. Here the CDR3 reads CASSRGSRVSSYEQYF. The CDR3 DNA reads as TGTGCCAGCAGCCGGGGTTCGAGGGTCAGCTCCTACGAGCAGTACTTC.

Regarding this clone: Other nucleotide sequences from this sample produce the same CDR3. The chain recombines TRBV28 with TRBJ2-5, with 8 bases that match TRBD1. The ends lost 4 bases at V and 5 bases at J; junction bases unmatched: 6. Germline CDR1 MDHEN, CDR2 SYDVKM. The CDR3 length is 14 residues. The CDR3 sequence: CASSSGQGRETQYF. Written as DNA, the CDR3 is TGTGCCAGCAGTTCCGGACAGGGACGGGAGACCCAGTACTTC.

The chain uses TRBV9 and TRBJ1-2, with D possibly matching TRBD1 (5 bases). The CDR3 loop spans 14 amino acids. V lost 3 bases and J 4 bases, leaving 13 bases between the germline ends. Germline lookup yields CDR1 SGDLS and CDR2 YYNGEE. CDR3 sequence: CASSAGGGLYGYTF. CDR3 DNA sequence: TGTGCCAGCAGCGCCGGTGGGGGACTCTATGGCTACACCTTC. The variable domain in full, with the rest retrieved from reference TRBV9 and TRBJ1-2, is DSGVTQTPKHLITATGQRVTLRCSPRSGDLSVYWYQQSLDQGLQFLIQYYNGEERAKGNILERFSAQQFPDLHSELNLSSLELGDSALYFCASSAGGGLYGYTFGSGTRLTVV.

The V gene is TRBV7-9, the J gene TRBJ2-7; D is unclear. Germline V lookup: CDR1 SEHNR, CDR2 FQNEAQ (reference sequence). The CDR3 is made up of 13 amino acids. Trimming removed 2 bases at V and 6 bases at J, with 11 bases between. For the CDR3, the DNA is TGTGCCAGCAGCTTATCGGGTAGTGGCGAGCAGTACTTC. Its translation is CASSLSGSGEQYF.

The chain is built from TRBV2 and TRBJ2-7; 12 bases are a match to TRBD1. Germline V lookup: CDR1 SNHLY, CDR2 FYNNEI. V gave up 6 bases and J gave up 5 bases; unmatched junction bases: 11. The CDR3 is 16 amino acids. The CDR3 spells CASSGGGGQGADEQYF. The CDR3 bases are TGTGCCAGCAGCGGGGGTGGGGGACAGGGGGCCGACGAGCAGTACTTC.

V gene TRBV5-1 combines with J gene TRBJ2-7; 9 bases fit TRBD2. CDR1 SGHRS and CDR2 YFSETQ come from the germline V gene. V lost 0 bases to trimming and J lost 4 bases; unmatched junction nucleotides: 14. CDR3 size: 18 residues. Here the CDR3 reads CASSLVFGGSGRFYEQYF. DNA of the CDR3: TGCGCCAGCAGCTTGGTTTTTGGGGGTAGCGGGAGATTTTACGAGCAGTACTTC.

The chain links TRBV5-6 to TRBJ2-5, with TRBD1 identical over 8 bases. This CDR3 contains 16 residues. Germline CDR1 and CDR2: SGHDT and YYEEEE. V lost 1 base to trimming and J lost 3 bases; unmatched junction nucleotides: 8. The CDR3 loop reads CASSLIGGTGKETQYF. In DNA, the CDR3 is TGTGCCAGCAGCTTGATTGGCGGGACAGGAAAAGAGACCCAGTACTTC.